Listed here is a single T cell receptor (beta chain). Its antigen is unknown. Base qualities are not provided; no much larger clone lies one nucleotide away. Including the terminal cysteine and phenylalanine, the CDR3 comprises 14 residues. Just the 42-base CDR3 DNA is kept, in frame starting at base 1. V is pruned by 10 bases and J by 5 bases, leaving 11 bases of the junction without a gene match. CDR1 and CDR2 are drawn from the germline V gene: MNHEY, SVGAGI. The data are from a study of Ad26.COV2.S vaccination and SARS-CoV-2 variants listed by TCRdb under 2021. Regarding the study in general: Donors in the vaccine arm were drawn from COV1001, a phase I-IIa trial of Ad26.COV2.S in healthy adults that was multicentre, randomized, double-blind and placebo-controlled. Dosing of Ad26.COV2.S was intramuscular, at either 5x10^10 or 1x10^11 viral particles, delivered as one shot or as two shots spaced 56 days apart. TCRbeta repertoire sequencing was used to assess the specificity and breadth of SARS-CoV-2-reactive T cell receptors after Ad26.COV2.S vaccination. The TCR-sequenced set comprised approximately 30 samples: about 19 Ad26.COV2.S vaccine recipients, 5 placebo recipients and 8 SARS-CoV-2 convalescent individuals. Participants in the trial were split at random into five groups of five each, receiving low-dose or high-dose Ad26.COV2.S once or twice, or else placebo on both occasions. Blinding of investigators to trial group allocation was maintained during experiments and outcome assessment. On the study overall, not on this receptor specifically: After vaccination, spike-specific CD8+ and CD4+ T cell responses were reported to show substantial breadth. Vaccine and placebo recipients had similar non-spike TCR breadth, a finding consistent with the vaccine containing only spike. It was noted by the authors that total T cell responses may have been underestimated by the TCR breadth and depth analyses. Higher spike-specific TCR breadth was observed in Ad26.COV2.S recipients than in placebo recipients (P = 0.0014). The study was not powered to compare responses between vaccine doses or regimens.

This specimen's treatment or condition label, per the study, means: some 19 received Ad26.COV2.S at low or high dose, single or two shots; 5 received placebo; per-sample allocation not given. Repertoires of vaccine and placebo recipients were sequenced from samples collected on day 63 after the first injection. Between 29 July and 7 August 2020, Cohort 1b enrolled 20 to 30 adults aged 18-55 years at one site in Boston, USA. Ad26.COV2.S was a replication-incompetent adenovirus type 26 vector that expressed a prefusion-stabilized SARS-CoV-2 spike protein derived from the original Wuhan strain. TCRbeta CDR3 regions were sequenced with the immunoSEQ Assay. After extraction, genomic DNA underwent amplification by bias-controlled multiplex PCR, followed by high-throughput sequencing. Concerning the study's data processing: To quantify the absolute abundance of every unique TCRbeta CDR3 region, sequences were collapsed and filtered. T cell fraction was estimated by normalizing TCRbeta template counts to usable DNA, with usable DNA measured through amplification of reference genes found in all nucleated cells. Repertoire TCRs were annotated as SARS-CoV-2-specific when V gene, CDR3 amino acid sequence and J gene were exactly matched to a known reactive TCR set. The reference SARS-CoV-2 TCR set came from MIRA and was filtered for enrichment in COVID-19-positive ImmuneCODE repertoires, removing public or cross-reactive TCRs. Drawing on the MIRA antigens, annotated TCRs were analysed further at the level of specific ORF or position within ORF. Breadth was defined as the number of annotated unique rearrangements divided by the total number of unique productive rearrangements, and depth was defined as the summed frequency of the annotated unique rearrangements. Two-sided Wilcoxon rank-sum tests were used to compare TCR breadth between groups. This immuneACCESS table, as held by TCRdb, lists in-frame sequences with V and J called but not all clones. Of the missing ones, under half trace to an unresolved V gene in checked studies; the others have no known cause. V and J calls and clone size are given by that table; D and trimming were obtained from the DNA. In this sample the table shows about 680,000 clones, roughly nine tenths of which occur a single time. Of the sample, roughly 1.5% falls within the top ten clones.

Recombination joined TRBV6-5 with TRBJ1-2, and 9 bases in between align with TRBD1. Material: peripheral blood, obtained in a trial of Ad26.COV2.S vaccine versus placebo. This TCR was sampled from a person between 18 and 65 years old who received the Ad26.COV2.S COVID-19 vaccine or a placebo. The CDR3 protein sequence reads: CATLKDRGFYGYTF. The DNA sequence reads TGTGCCACCTTAAAGGACAGGGGTTTTTATGGCTACACCTTC.